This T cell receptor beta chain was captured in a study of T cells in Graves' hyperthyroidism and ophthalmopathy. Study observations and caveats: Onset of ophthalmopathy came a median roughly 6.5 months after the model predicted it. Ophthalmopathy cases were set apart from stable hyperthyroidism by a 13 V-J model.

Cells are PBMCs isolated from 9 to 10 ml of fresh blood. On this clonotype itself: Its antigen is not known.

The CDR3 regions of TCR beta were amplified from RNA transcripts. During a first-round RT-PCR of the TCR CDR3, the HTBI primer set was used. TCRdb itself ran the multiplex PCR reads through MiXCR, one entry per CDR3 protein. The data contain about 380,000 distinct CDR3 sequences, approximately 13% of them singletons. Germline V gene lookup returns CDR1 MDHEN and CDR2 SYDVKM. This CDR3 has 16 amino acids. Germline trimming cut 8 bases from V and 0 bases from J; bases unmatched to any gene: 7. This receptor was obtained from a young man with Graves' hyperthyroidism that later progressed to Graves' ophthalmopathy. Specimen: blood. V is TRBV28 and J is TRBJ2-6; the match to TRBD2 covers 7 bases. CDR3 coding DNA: TGTGCCAGCCGGGGGGTCCCCTACTCTGGGGCCAACGTCCTGACTTTC. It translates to CASRGVPYSGANVLTF. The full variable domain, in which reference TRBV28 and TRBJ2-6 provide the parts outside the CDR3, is DVKVTQSSRYLVKRTGEKVFLECVQDMDHENMFWYRQDPGLGLRLIYFSYDVKMKEKGDIPEGYSVSREKKERFSLILESASTNQTSMYLCASRGVPYSGANVLTFGAGSRLTVL.